The next 16 T cell receptor beta chains were all read from a single sample in a study of T cells in tumors after PD-1 blockade. Assay used: immunoSEQ multiplex PCR; TCRdb lists only in-frame clones, some missing. This sample has around 50,000 clones, with roughly 84% found just once. Sample: PBMCs, taken before anti-PD-1 therapy. Receptors originate from a human donor with advanced basal cell or squamous cell carcinoma (not recorded which).

The chain combines TRBV5-4 with TRBJ2-1; 11 bases fit TRBD1. CDR3 size: 16 residues. The germline V gene has CDR1 SGHNT and CDR2 YYREEE (reference sequence). The V gene end was trimmed by 4 bases and the J gene end by 5 bases; junction bases not matched to a gene: 8. This CDR3 reads CASSPGTGGSDNEQFF. DNA of the CDR3: TGTGCCAGCAGCCCAGGGACAGGGGGTTCTGACAATGAGCAGTTCTTC.

The rearrangement links TRBV2 to TRBJ1-2; D gene ambiguous. This CDR3 is built from 14 residues. Germline V gene sequence: CDR1 SNHLY, CDR2 FYNNEI. V was clipped by 8 bases and J by 6 bases, with 19 bases between them. DNA of the CDR3: TGTGCCAGCCCGGCAGATGGCTCGGCTGATGGCTACACCTTC. This codes for CASPADGSADGYTF.

Comment on this clone: The same CDR3 can be traced to other DNA sequences in this sample. This chain links TRBV18 with TRBJ1-1; TRBD1 matches at 7 bases. This CDR3 region has 14 residues. The germline CDR1 and CDR2 sequences are KGHSH and LQKENI. The V and J ends lost 0 bases and 6 bases, in that order; junction bases with no gene match: 4. CDR3 DNA: TGTGCCAGCTCACCACCCCAGGGGGGCGCTGAAGCTTTCTTT. Amino acids: CASSPPQGGAEAFF.

The rearrangement links TRBV7-6 to TRBJ2-7; TRBD2 might be the D (6 bases). Germline values: CDR1 SGHVS, CDR2 FNYEAQ. The CDR3 sequence is 18 residues long. V was clipped by 4 bases and J by 2 bases, with 24 bases between them. CDR3 in amino acids: CASSSKSGFKLLTYEQYF. In nucleotides, the CDR3 is TGTGCCAGCAGCTCAAAAAGCGGGTTCAAACTCCTGACCTACGAGCAGTACTTC.

The chain uses TRBV24-1 and TRBJ2-2, with 8 positions matching TRBD1. Trimming at V came to 4 bases and at J to 7 bases, leaving 7 bases not matched to a gene. The CDR3 length is 15 residues. CDR1 KGHDR and CDR2 SFDVKD come from the germline V gene. This chain's CDR3 is CATSESGQVFGELFF. The CDR3, as DNA: TGTGCCACCAGTGAGTCGGGACAGGTCTTCGGGGAGCTGTTTTTT.

The J gene is TRBJ2-5, the V gene TRBV20-1; TRBD1 matches at 7 bases. The germline V gene encodes CDR1 DFQATT and CDR2 SNEGSKA (reference sequence). The CDR3 contains 11 residues. V lost 6 bases and J lost 5; bases outside the gene matches: 3. CDR3 residues: CSAGGHETQYF. Here the CDR3 DNA reads TGCAGTGCAGGGGGCCACGAGACCCAGTACTTC.

This sequence joins TRBV7-2 and TRBJ2-1, with D perhaps TRBD1 (6 bases). CDR1 SGHTA and CDR2 FQGNSA come from the germline V gene. The V end lost 0 bases, the J end lost 12 bases, and 12 bases lay between the germline ends. The CDR3 is made up of 13 amino acids. The CDR3 protein is CASSLAFGQWQFF. Written as DNA, the CDR3 is TGTGCCAGCAGCTTAGCCTTCGGACAGTGGCAGTTCTTC.

V gene TRBV20-1 combines with J gene TRBJ2-3, with 11 bases that match TRBD2. The CDR3 consists of 19 residues. Germline V gene sequence: CDR1 DFQATT, CDR2 SNEGSKA (reference sequence). Trimming cost V 3 bases and J 0 bases; bases outside gene matches: 14. DNA of the CDR3: TGCAGTGCTAGTCTCCCCCGGGGGACTAGCGGAATTAGCACAGATACGCAGTATTTT. This codes for CSASLPRGTSGISTDTQYF.

The V call is TRBV19, the J call TRBJ1-5, with D perhaps matching TRBD1 (5 bases). The CDR3 spans 15 residues. Trimming cost V 2 bases and J 3 bases, with 11 bases left between them. Germline V gene sequence: CDR1 LNHDA, CDR2 SQIVND (reference sequence). CDR3 residues: CASSIRDGPNQPQHF. In nucleotides, the CDR3 is TGTGCCAGTAGTATAAGGGACGGCCCCAATCAGCCCCAGCATTTT. The full variable domain, completed using reference TRBV19 and TRBJ1-5, is DGGITQSPKYLFRKEGQNVTLSCEQNLNHDAMYWYRQDPGQGLRLIYYSQIVNDFQKGDIAEGYSVSREKKESFPLTVTSAQKNPTAFYLCASSIRDGPNQPQHFGDGTRLSIL.

The V gene is TRBV19, the J gene TRBJ2-1; D is possibly TRBD1 (5 bases). The CDR3 has 16 residues. V was clipped by 0 bases and J by 3 bases, with 12 bases between them. Germline CDR1 and CDR2: LNHDA and SQIVND (reference sequence). CDR3 in amino acids: CASSIDSGRDYNEQFF. CDR3 bases: TGTGCCAGTAGTATAGATTCGGGCAGGGACTACAATGAGCAGTTCTTC.

This clone was counted only a few times. This chain joins TRBV7-2 and TRBJ2-2; no clear D. This CDR3 has 13 amino acids. With 1 base removed from V and 9 bases from J, the gap between germline ends came to 9 bases. Germline values: CDR1 SGHTA, CDR2 FQGNSA. CDR3 loop: CASSLGPVRELFF. The CDR3 nucleotides are TGTGCCAGCAGCTTAGGGCCCGTGAGGGAGCTGTTTTTT.

The chain has TRBV10-3 and TRBJ1-1; D might be TRBD1 (5 bases). The CDR3 runs to 11 residues. Looked up from germline, CDR1 is ENHRY and CDR2 is SYGVKD. V lost 2 bases to trimming and J lost 10 bases, with 8 bases between them. CDR3 in DNA: TGTGCCATCAGTGAGGGGGCTGGAGCTTTCTTT. It codes for CAISEGAGAFF.

The chain is built from TRBV2 and TRBJ2-7; possible D gene TRBD1, 5 bases. CDR3 length equals 12 residues. Germline V lookup: CDR1 SNHLY, CDR2 FYNNEI. V lost 7 bases, J lost 2 bases, and 9 bases lay in between. CDR3 DNA: TGTGCCAGCAACACAGGCACCTACGAGCAGTACTTC. It codes for CASNTGTYEQYF.

V and J are TRBV3-1 (or the pseudogene TRBV3-2) and TRBJ2-3; 10 bases align to TRBD2. The CDR3 runs 17 residues. Trimming took 0 bases from V and 1 from J; bases not matched to a gene: 4. The germline CDR1 and CDR2 sequences are LGHDT and YNNKEL (reference sequence). This CDR3 is CASSQDYSGGRTDTQYF. The CDR3 nucleotides are TGTGCCAGCAGCCAAGATTATAGCGGGGGGCGCACAGATACGCAGTATTTT.

This sequence joins TRBV29-1 and TRBJ2-1, with 8 bases identical to TRBD2. Per the germline V gene, CDR1 is SQVTM and CDR2 is ANQGSEA. The CDR3 runs to 15 residues. Losses at the gene ends were 2 bases for V and 0 bases for J; bases not matched to a gene: 3. In DNA form, the CDR3 reads TGCAGCGTTGAATACGGGACTAGCTCCTACAATGAGCAGTTCTTC. Encoded protein: CSVEYGTSSYNEQFF.

This clone is classed as large (0.1 to 1%). The rearrangement joins TRBV7-8 to TRBJ1-1; 7 bases line up with TRBD1. V was pared by 1 base and J by 4 bases, with 6 bases of the junction left unmatched. Looked up from germline, CDR1 is SGHVS and CDR2 is FQNEAQ. CDR3 size: 15 residues. This CDR3 reads CASSLGGGAGTEAFF. The CDR3, as DNA: TGTGCCAGCAGCTTAGGAGGGGGCGCCGGCACTGAAGCTTTCTTT.